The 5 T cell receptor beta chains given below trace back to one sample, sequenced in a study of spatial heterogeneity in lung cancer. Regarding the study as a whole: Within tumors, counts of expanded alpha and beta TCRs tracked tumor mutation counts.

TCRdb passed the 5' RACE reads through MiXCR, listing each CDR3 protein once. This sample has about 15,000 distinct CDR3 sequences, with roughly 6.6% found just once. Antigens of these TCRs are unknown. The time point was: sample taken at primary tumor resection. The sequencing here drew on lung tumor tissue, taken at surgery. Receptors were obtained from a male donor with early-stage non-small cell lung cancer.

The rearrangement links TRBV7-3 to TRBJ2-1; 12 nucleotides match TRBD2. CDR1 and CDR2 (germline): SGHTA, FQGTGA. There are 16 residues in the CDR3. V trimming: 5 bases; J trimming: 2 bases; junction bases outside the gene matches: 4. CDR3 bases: TGTGCCAGCAGCGCCTGGACTAGCGGGACCTACAATGAGCAGTTCTTC. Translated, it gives CASSAWTSGTYNEQFF. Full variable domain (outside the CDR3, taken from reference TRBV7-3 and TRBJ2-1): GAGVSQTPSNKVTEKGKYVELRCDPISGHTALYWYRQSLGQGPEFLIYFQGTGAADDSGLPNDRFFAVRPEGSVSTLKIQRTERGDSAVYLCASSAWTSGTYNEQFFGPGTRLTVL.

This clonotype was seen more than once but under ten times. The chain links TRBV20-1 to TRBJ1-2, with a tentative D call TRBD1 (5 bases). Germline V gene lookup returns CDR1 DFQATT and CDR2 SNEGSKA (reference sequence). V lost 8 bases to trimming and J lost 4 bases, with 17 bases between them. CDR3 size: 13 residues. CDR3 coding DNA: TGCAGTACCTCGGTGGGGGGGGTCTATGGCTACACCTTC. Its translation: CSTSVGGVYGYTF.

The CDR3 DNA reads TGCAGTGCTACCTATGGGGAGACCCAGTACTTC. It codes for CSATYGETQYF. The J gene is TRBJ2-5, the V gene TRBV20-1; D unclear. The length of the CDR3 is 11 residues. V gave up 4 bases and J gave up 5 bases, with 8 bases separating them. The germline V gene encodes CDR1 DFQATT and CDR2 SNEGSKA (reference sequence).

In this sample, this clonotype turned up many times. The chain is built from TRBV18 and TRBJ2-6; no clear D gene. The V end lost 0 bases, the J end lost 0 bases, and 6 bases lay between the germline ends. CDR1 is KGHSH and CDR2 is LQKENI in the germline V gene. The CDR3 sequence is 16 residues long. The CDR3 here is CASSPPWNSGANVLTF. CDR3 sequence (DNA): TGTGCCAGCTCACCACCATGGAACTCTGGGGCCAACGTCCTGACTTTC.

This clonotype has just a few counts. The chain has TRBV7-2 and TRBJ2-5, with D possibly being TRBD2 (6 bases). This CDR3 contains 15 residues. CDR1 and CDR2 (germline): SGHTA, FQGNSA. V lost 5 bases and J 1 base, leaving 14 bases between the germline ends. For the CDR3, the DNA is TGTGCCAGCAGCCCACGGGGGACTTCCCAAGAGACCCAGTACTTC. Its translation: CASSPRGTSQETQYF.